These 29 T cell receptor beta chains came from one sample sequenced in a study of blood T cell repertoires in COVID-19. This table comes from immunoSEQ multiplex PCR, and its TCRdb copy is limited to in-frame clones, with some not included. The sample carries tens of thousands of clones, just under 85% recorded once. The specimen sequenced was peripheral blood. These receptors all stem from a human donor with acute or convalescent COVID-19. The donor label of this sample is uncertain.

CDR3 coding DNA: TGTGCCAGCAGGATGGGACAGGGGGCCACCGGGGAGCTGTTTTTT. It codes for CASRMGQGATGELFF. This chain connects TRBV6-6 to TRBJ2-2, with TRBD1 identical over 12 bases. This CDR3 has 15 residues. The V and J ends lost 6 bases and 4 bases, in that order; junction bases with no gene match: 3. Germline values: CDR1 MNHNY, CDR2 SVGAGI (reference sequence).

V usage is TRBV18 and J usage is TRBJ2-2; TRBD1 is a possible D gene (6 bases). Germline assignment: CDR1 KGHSH and CDR2 LQKENI. V shed 8 bases and J shed 6 bases, with 16 bases lying between them. The CDR3 is 14 residues long. The CDR3 loop reads CASTAIQGPGELFF. The CDR3 nucleotides read TGTGCCAGCACAGCGATACAGGGCCCCGGGGAGCTGTTTTTT.

V usage is TRBV25-1 and J usage is TRBJ2-1, with 7 bases lining up with TRBD2. This CDR3 spans 13 amino acids. J lost 3 bases, V lost 6 bases, and 2 bases had no gene match. The germline V gene has CDR1 MGHDK and CDR2 SYGVNS. The CDR3 DNA is TGTGCCAGCAGGCGCGGGGGCTACAATGAGCAGTTCTTC. This gives the protein CASRRGGYNEQFF. The whole variable domain, filled in from reference TRBV25-1 and TRBJ2-1, reads EADIYQTPRYLVIGTGKKITLECSQTMGHDKMYWYQQDPGMELHLIHYSYGVNSTEKGDLSSESTVSRIRTEHFPLTLESARPSHTSQYLCASRRGGYNEQFFGPGTRLTVL.

The V call is TRBV28, the J call TRBJ1-5, with 11 bases aligning to TRBD1. CDR3 size: 15 residues. V dropped 5 bases and J dropped 7; count of bases not matched to a gene: 7. Germline V gene sequence: CDR1 MDHEN, CDR2 SYDVKM. The CDR3 spells CASSIRTGGMQPQHF. In DNA form, the CDR3 reads TGTGCCAGCAGTATACGGACAGGGGGCATGCAGCCCCAGCATTTT. The full variable domain, its missing parts supplied by reference TRBV28 and TRBJ1-5, is DVKVTQSSRYLVKRTGEKVFLECVQDMDHENMFWYRQDPGLGLRLIYFSYDVKMKEKGDIPEGYSVSREKKERFSLILESASTNQTSMYLCASSIRTGGMQPQHFGDGTRLSIL.

CDR3 in DNA: TGTGCCAGCAGCGTAACAGGGGGCGTTACTGAAGCTTTCTTT. Amino acid sequence: CASSVTGGVTEAFF. This chain joins TRBV9 and TRBJ1-1, with 9 bases aligning to TRBD1. CDR1 and CDR2 from the germline V gene are SGDLS and YYNGEE. V dropped 1 base and J dropped 5; count of bases not matched to a gene: 3. The CDR3 has 14 amino acids.

This clone was detected a few times. This chain links TRBV6-2 or TRBV6-3 with TRBJ2-7, with no clear D. The CDR3 is 15 amino acids. Per the germline V gene, CDR1 is MNHEY and CDR2 is SVGEGT. Trimming cost V 2 bases and J 5 bases, with 16 bases left between them. The CDR3, as DNA: TGTGCCAGCAGTTACCCGGGTTTACTCATGGACGAGCAGTACTTC. This sequence encodes CASSYPGLLMDEQYF.

The chain recombines TRBV15 with TRBJ2-1; D is possibly TRBD2 (7 bases). CDR3 length equals 14 residues. Trimming cost V 7 bases and J 4 bases, with 14 bases left between them. In germline, CDR1 is LNHNV, CDR2 YYDKDF (reference sequence). The CDR3 reads CATTVGGGYNEQFF. The CDR3 region has the DNA TGTGCCACCACGGTAGGGGGGGGGTACAATGAGCAGTTCTTC.

The chain is built from TRBV27 and TRBJ1-1, with D perhaps matching TRBD1 (6 bases). CDR3 size: 15 residues. The V end lost 0 bases, the J end lost 5 bases, and 13 bases lay between the germline ends. CDR1 MNHEY and CDR2 SMNVEV come from the germline V gene (reference sequence). The CDR3 is CASSLSGGRGTEAFF. CDR3 bases: TGTGCCAGCAGTTTATCGGGGGGGCGGGGGACTGAAGCTTTCTTT.

J is TRBJ1-4 and V is TRBV7-9; D perhaps matches TRBD1 (5 bases). The V gene's germline CDR1 is SEHNR and CDR2 FQNEAQ (reference sequence). V lost 3 bases to trimming and J lost 8 bases, with 13 bases between them. The length of the CDR3 is 14 residues. The CDR3 region has the DNA TGTGCCAGCAGCTTGGGGCTAGTAGGCGAAAAACTGTTTTTT. This codes for CASSLGLVGEKLFF. The variable domain in full, with the rest retrieved from reference TRBV7-9 and TRBJ1-4, is DTGVSQNPRHKITKRGQNVTFRCDPISEHNRLYWYRQTLGQGPEFLTYFQNEAQLEKSRLLSDRFSAERPKGSFSTLEIQRTEQGDSAMYLCASSLGLVGEKLFFGSGTQLSVL.

This clone is labeled as large. In DNA, the CDR3 is TGTGCCAGCAGCGCATACCCGACTAGCGGCTCCTACAATGAGCAGTTCTTC. Its protein product is CASSAYPTSGSYNEQFF. The rearrangement links TRBV9 to TRBJ2-1; 9 bases match TRBD2. V was clipped by 3 bases and J by 0 bases; unmatched bases: 7. The CDR3 spans 17 residues. Germline V CDR1 and CDR2: SGDLS, YYNGEE. The full variable domain, rest sourced from reference TRBV9 and TRBJ2-1, is DSGVTQTPKHLITATGQRVTLRCSPRSGDLSVYWYQQSLDQGLQFLIQYYNGEERAKGNILERFSAQQFPDLHSELNLSSLELGDSALYFCASSAYPTSGSYNEQFFGPGTRLTVL.

V is TRBV12-3 or TRBV12-4 and J is TRBJ2-7; D not resolved. The CDR3 runs to 12 residues. The V end lost 3 bases, the J end lost 2 bases, and 5 bases lay between the germline ends. In DNA form, the CDR3 reads TGTGCCAGCAGTTTCGGAGCCTACGAGCAGTACTTC. It encodes CASSFGAYEQYF.

CDR3: CASSGQKRSLVYSQYF. The CDR3, as DNA: TGTGCCAGCAGTGGGCAGAAGCGGAGTTTGGTTTATTCGCAGTATTTT. V gene TRBV6-1 combines with J gene TRBJ2-3; possible D gene TRBD2, 5 bases. CDR1 and CDR2 (germline): MNHNS, SASEGT. CDR3 length: 16 residues. Trimming left V 4 bases short and J 10 bases short, with 24 bases between.

CDR3 nucleotide sequence: TGTGCCAGCAGTCCGGACAGTTTGGGGTATGGCTACACCTTC. It is translated as CASSPDSLGYGYTF. V is TRBV27 and J is TRBJ1-2; weak D call: TRBD1 (6 bases). The CDR3 has 14 amino acids. CDR1 is MNHEY and CDR2 is SMNVEV in the germline V gene (reference sequence). The V end was cut by 5 bases, the J end by 5 bases, with 15 bases between.

This clone was observed once. The gene calls are TRBV14 and TRBJ1-1; TRBD1 might be the D (5 bases). The CDR3 has 14 residues. V gave up 9 bases and J gave up 4 bases, with 18 bases separating them. Germline CDR1 is SGHDN and CDR2 is FVKESK. CDR3: CARFPGQGTTEAFF. CDR3 DNA: TGTGCCAGATTCCCTGGGCAGGGAACCACTGAAGCTTTCTTT.

In nucleotides, the CDR3 is TGTGCCAGCAGTTCTTCTCGGGACACTAGACAGGAAAGGGAAAAACTGTTTTTT. Translated: CASSSSRDTRQEREKLFF. The J gene is TRBJ1-4, the V gene TRBV28; the D gene is possibly TRBD1 (6 bases). From germline, CDR1 is MDHEN and CDR2 SYDVKM. The CDR3 runs to 18 residues. V was trimmed by 4 bases and J by 8 bases, leaving 26 bases between them.

By sample share, this clone is large (0.1 to 1%). The chain carries TRBV4-1 and TRBJ1-5; D is perhaps TRBD1 (6 bases). V was pared by 2 bases and J by 15 bases, with 17 bases between. In germline, CDR1 is MGHRA, CDR2 YSYEKL. The CDR3 is 13 amino acids. CDR3 coding DNA: TGCGCCAGCAGCCAACCTTCCGGGGGGCGGGTGCATTTT. Residues: CASSQPSGGRVHF.

This clone has a handful of counts. The rearrangement uses TRBV3-1 (or the pseudogene TRBV3-2) and TRBJ1-1; possible D gene TRBD1, 6 bases. From germline, CDR1 is LGHDT and CDR2 YNNKEL (reference sequence). The V end lost 2 bases, the J end lost 4 bases, and 11 bases lay between the germline ends. CDR3 size: 14 residues. CDR3 sequence: CASSQPTGSTEAFF. CDR3 DNA: TGTGCCAGCAGCCAACCTACAGGGTCCACTGAAGCTTTCTTT.

CDR3 protein: CASREIHTEAFF. CDR3 in DNA: TGTGCCAGCAGAGAGATTCACACTGAAGCTTTCTTT. The chain couples TRBV2 to TRBJ1-1; D unclear. V lost 6 bases and J lost 3, with 8 bases in between. The CDR3 totals 12 residues. Germline assignment: CDR1 SNHLY and CDR2 FYNNEI.

V and J are TRBV5-1 and TRBJ2-1; 7 bases align to TRBD2. With V trimmed by 0 bases and J by 5 bases, 5 bases remained unmatched. CDR1 SGHRS and CDR2 YFSETQ come from the germline V gene. The CDR3 has 15 amino acids. CDR3 amino acids: CASSLAGLADNEQFF. DNA of the CDR3: TGCGCCAGCAGCTTGGCCGGGCTAGCGGACAATGAGCAGTTCTTC. The variable domain in full, completed from reference TRBV5-1 and TRBJ2-1, reads KAGVTQTPRYLIKTRGQQVTLSCSPISGHRSVSWYQQTPGQGLQFLFEYFSETQRNKGNFPGRFSGRQFSNSRSEMNVSTLELGDSALYLCASSLAGLADNEQFFGPGTRLTVL.

V gene TRBV19 combines with J gene TRBJ2-5; TRBD1 is a possible D gene (6 bases). V shed 6 bases and J shed 3 bases, with 11 bases lying between them. In germline, CDR1 is LNHDA, CDR2 SQIVND (reference sequence). The CDR3 length is 13 residues. CDR3 in DNA: TGTGCCAGTAGCCTACACAGGGAAGAGACCCAGTACTTC. Amino acids: CASSLHREETQYF.

The chain is built from TRBV3-1 (or the pseudogene TRBV3-2) and TRBJ2-1, with 8 bases lining up with TRBD2. The germline gives CDR1 LGHDT, CDR2 YNNKEL (reference sequence). V was pared by 4 bases and J by 6 bases, with 8 bases of the junction left unmatched. The CDR3 extends over 15 amino acids. The CDR3 reads CASSPLSGRTNEQFF. DNA of the CDR3: TGTGCCAGCAGCCCTCTCAGCGGGAGAACCAATGAGCAGTTCTTC.

The chain uses TRBV6-6 and TRBJ1-1, with D possibly TRBD1 on 6 matching bases. The V and J ends lost 0 bases and 11 bases respectively, with 16 bases between them. CDR1 and CDR2 (germline): MNHNY, SVGAGI (reference sequence). The CDR3 totals 14 residues. Written as DNA, the CDR3 is TGTGCCAGCAGTTACTCGCCAGAACAGGGTGGCGCTTTCTTT. Translating it yields CASSYSPEQGGAFF.

The V and J genes are TRBV18 and TRBJ2-3; TRBD2 agrees at 7 bases. Germline V gene data show CDR1 as KGHSH and CDR2 as LQKENI. The CDR3 totals 16 residues. With 2 bases clipped from V and 2 bases from J, the junction kept 7 bases outside the gene matches. The CDR3 DNA reads as TGTGCCAGCTCACCATTCCAGCGGGGAAACACAGATACGCAGTATTTT. As protein: CASSPFQRGNTDTQYF.

The chain couples TRBV10-3 to TRBJ2-5; 10 positions match TRBD2. CDR1 and CDR2 (germline): ENHRY, SYGVKD. The CDR3 is 15 residues long. V lost 3 bases, J lost 5 bases, and 6 bases stayed unmatched. CDR3 nucleotides: TGTGCCATCAGTGAAGGGACGGGACTAGCGGAGACCCAGTACTTC. It yields the protein CAISEGTGLAETQYF.

This clone was observed a single time. The chain joins TRBV19 to TRBJ1-2; the match to TRBD1 covers 7 bases. The CDR3 sequence is 12 residues long. The germline gives CDR1 LNHDA, CDR2 SQIVND (reference sequence). V was clipped by 6 bases and J by 5 bases; unmatched bases: 3. This chain's CDR3 is CASRGDSYGYTF. CDR3 nucleotide sequence: TGTGCCAGTAGGGGGGACAGTTATGGCTACACCTTC.

CDR3 sequence: CASSFFTRRLNEKLFF. DNA of the CDR3: TGTGCCAGCAGTTTCTTCACACGGAGACTTAATGAAAAACTGTTTTTT. The genes are TRBV28 and TRBJ1-4; D not certain. The CDR3 loop spans 16 amino acids. V gave up 3 bases and J gave up 4 bases, with 15 bases separating them. Germline CDR1 MDHEN, CDR2 SYDVKM.

This chain links TRBV6-5 with TRBJ1-6, with 8 bases identical to TRBD1. There are 15 residues in the CDR3. V lost 6 bases, J lost 3 bases, and 4 bases stayed unmatched. The germline V gene has CDR1 MNHEY and CDR2 SVGAGI. DNA for the CDR3: TGTGCCAGCAGGAGGGACAGGAGCTATAATTCACCCCTCCACTTT. Translation gives CASRRDRSYNSPLHF.

The sample holds one count of this clone. V and J are TRBV12-3 or TRBV12-4 and TRBJ1-4, with D possibly matching TRBD1 (6 bases). CDR3 size: 13 residues. V was pared by 6 bases and J by 10 bases, with 15 bases between. The CDR3 sequence is CASRENRDGKLFF. The CDR3 DNA is TGTGCCAGCAGAGAGAACAGGGATGGAAAACTGTTTTTT.

The chain couples TRBV11-2 to TRBJ2-3; TRBD2 is a possible D gene (5 bases). V shed 2 bases and J shed 1 base, with 13 bases lying between them. This CDR3 is 16 amino acids long. From germline, CDR1 is SGHAT and CDR2 FQNNGV. The CDR3, as DNA: TGTGCCAGCAGCTTAATTGTGGGAGACGGCACAGATACGCAGTATTTT. Amino acid sequence: CASSLIVGDGTDTQYF.